This T cell receptor (beta chain) stems from a study of control samples from healthy donors and cancer patients. CDR1 and CDR2 from the germline V gene are MNHEY and SVGEGT. CDR3 length equals 15 residues. V lost 6 bases, J lost 2 bases, and 8 bases stayed unmatched. Assay used: immunoSEQ multiplex PCR; TCRdb lists only in-frame clones, some missing. This table holds 150,000 to 200,000 clones, approximately 94% found once. The sample was blood. J is TRBJ2-3 and V is TRBV6-2 or TRBV6-3, with 7 bases that match TRBD2. The clonotype originates from a woman between 40 and 50 years old in good health. For the CDR3, the DNA is TGTGCCAGCAGCATAGCGGGCTTCTACACAGATACGCAGTATTTT. It is translated as CASSIAGFYTDTQYF.